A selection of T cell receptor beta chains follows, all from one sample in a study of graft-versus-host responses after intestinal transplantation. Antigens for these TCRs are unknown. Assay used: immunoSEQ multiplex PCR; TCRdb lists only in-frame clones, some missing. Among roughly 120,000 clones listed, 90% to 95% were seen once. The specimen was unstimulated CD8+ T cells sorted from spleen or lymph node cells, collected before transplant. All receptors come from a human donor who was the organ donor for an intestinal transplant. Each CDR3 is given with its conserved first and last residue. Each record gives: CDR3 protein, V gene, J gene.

cdr3_aa: CASSLSGTSGPAGELFF
v_call: TRBV27
j_call: TRBJ2-2

cdr3_aa: CASSSAPPHLSGNTIYF
v_call: TRBV27
j_call: TRBJ1-3

cdr3_aa: CASSYWLAGDEQFF
v_call: TRBV6-4
j_call: TRBJ2-1

cdr3_aa: CASSVAVSGIRNEQFF
v_call: TRBV9
j_call: TRBJ2-1

cdr3_aa: CATSRERELTYEQYF
v_call: TRBV15
j_call: TRBJ2-7

cdr3_aa: CASSSLGGVWYEQYF
v_call: TRBV2
j_call: TRBJ2-7

cdr3_aa: CASSAWTGRGEKLFF
v_call: TRBV2
j_call: TRBJ1-4

cdr3_aa: CASSFSASGDGYTF
v_call: TRBV5-1
j_call: TRBJ1-2

cdr3_aa: CAWSYGQTSYEQYF
v_call: TRBV30
j_call: TRBJ2-7

cdr3_aa: CASSLSWGEAQYF
v_call: TRBV13
j_call: TRBJ2-5

cdr3_aa: CASSSDRAKQYF
v_call: TRBV6-1
j_call: TRBJ2-7

cdr3_aa: CASSSLRNTIYF
v_call: TRBV11-2
j_call: TRBJ1-3

cdr3_aa: CASSPPPGPNSPLHF
v_call: TRBV19
j_call: TRBJ1-6

cdr3_aa: CSVYGGGHTDTQYF
v_call: TRBV29-1
j_call: TRBJ2-3

cdr3_aa: CASALEAQYF
v_call: TRBV11-2
j_call: TRBJ2-7

cdr3_aa: CASGTGTGGADTQYF
v_call: TRBV19
j_call: TRBJ2-3

cdr3_aa: CASRPAGGSYEQYF
v_call: TRBV19
j_call: TRBJ2-7

cdr3_aa: CASSNEPSTDTQYF
v_call: TRBV10-2
j_call: TRBJ2-3

cdr3_aa: CASSNSATNTEAFF
v_call: TRBV6-1
j_call: TRBJ1-1

cdr3_aa: CATRPGNGASYEQYF
v_call: TRBV28
j_call: TRBJ2-7

cdr3_aa: CASSLSPYRSPSYEQYF
v_call: TRBV27
j_call: TRBJ2-7

cdr3_aa: CASSQSWGYSNQPQHF
v_call: TRBV16
j_call: TRBJ1-5

cdr3_aa: CSVGGTDEKLFF
v_call: TRBV29-1
j_call: TRBJ1-4